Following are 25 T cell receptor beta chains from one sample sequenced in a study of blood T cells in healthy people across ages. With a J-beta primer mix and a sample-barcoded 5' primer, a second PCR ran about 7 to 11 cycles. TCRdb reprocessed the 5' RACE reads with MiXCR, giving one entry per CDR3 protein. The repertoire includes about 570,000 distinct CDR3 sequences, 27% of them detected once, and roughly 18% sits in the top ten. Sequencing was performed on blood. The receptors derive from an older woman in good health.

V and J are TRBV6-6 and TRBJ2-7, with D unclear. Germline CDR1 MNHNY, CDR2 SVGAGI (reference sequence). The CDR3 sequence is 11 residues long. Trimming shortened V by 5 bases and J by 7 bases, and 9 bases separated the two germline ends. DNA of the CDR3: TGTGCCAGCAGTGAGTACTCGGAGCAGTACTTC. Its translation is CASSEYSEQYF.

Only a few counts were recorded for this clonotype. This CDR3 reads CASSFRGLGGYTF. The CDR3 DNA reads TGTGCCAGCAGTTTCAGGGGGCTCGGTGGCTACACCTTC. V gene TRBV7-9 combines with J gene TRBJ1-2; 8 nucleotides match TRBD1. Germline V CDR1 and CDR2: SEHNR, FQNEAQ (reference sequence). V lost 6 bases, J lost 7 bases, and 7 bases stayed unmatched. The CDR3 is made up of 13 amino acids.

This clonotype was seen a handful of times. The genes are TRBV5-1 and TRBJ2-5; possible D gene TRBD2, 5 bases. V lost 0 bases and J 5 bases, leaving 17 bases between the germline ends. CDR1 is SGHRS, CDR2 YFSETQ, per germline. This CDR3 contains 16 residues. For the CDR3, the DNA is TGCGCCAGCAGCTTGGGTACTAGTGGAGAGGTGGAGACCCAGTACTTC. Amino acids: CASSLGTSGEVETQYF.

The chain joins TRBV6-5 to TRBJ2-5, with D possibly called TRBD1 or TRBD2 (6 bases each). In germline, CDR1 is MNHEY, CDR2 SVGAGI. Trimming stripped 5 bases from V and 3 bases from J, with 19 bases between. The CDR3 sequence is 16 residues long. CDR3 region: CASSHGTGAGEETQYF. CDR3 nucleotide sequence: TGTGCCAGCAGTCACGGGACTGGCGCAGGGGAAGAGACCCAGTACTTC.

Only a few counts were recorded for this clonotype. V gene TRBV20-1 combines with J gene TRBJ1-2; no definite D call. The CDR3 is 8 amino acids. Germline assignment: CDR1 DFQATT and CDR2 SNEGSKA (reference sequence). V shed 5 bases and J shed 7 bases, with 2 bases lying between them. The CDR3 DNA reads TGCAGTGCTCCTGGCTACACCTTC. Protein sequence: CSAPGYTF.

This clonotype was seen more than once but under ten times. CDR3 sequence (DNA): TGTGCCAGCAGTTACAGCTCTCGAGGGGCTGGTGGCTACACCTTC. Protein sequence: CASSYSSRGAGGYTF. The gene calls are TRBV6-5 and TRBJ1-2; D is possibly TRBD1 (5 bases). The CDR3 sequence is 15 residues long. V was shortened by 2 bases and J by 7 bases, with 17 bases between the two germline ends. CDR1 MNHEY and CDR2 SVGAGI come from the germline V gene.

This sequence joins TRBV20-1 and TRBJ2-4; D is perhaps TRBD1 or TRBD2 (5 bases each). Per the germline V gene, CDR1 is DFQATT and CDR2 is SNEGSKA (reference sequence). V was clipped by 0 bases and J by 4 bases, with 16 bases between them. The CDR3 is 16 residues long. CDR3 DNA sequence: TGCAGTGCTAGAGAACCCCTTGCAGGGACGAAAAACATTCAGTACTTC. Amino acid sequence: CSAREPLAGTKNIQYF.

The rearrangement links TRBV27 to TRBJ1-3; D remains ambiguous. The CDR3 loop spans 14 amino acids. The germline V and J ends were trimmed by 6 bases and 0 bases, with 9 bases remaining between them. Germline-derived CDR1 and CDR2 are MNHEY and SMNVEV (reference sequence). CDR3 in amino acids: CASRDVSSGNTIYF. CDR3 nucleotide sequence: TGTGCCAGCAGGGACGTGAGCTCTGGAAACACCATATATTTT.

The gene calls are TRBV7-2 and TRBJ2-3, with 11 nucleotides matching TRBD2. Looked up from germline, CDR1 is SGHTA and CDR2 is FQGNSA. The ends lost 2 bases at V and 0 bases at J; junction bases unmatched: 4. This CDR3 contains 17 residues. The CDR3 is CASSLRASGGSTDTQYF. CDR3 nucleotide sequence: TGTGCCAGCAGCTTACGGGCTAGCGGGGGGAGCACAGATACGCAGTATTTT.

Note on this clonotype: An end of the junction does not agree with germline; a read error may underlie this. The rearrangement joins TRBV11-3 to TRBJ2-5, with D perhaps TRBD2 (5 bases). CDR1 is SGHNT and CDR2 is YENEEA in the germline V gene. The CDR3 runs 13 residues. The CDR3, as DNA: TGTGCCAGGACGCCCGGGGTCCAAGACACCCAGTACTTC. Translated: CARTPGVQDTQYF.

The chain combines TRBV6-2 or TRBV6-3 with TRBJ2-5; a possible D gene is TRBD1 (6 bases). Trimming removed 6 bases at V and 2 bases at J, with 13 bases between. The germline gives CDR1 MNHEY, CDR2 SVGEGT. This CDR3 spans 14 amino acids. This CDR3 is CASSRGQSQETQYF. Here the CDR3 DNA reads TGTGCCAGCAGCCGTGGACAGTCACAAGAGACCCAGTACTTC.

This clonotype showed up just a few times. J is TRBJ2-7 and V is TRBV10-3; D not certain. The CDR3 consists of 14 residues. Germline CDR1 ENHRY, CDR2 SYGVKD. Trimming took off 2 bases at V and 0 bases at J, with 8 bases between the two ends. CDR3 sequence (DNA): TGTGCCATCAGTGAGAGGGAAAGCTCCTACGAGCAGTACTTC. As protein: CAISERESSYEQYF.

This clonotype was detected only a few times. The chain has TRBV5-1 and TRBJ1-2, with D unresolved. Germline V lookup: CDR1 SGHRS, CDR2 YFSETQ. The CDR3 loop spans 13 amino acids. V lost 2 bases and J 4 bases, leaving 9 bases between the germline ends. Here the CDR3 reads CASSFGLSYGYTF. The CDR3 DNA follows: TGCGCCAGCAGCTTCGGACTGAGCTATGGCTACACCTTC.

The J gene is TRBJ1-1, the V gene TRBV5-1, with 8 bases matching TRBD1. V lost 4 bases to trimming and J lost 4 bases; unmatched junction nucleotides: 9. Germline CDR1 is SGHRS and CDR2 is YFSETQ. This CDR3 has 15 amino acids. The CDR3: CASSGATGEVTEAFF. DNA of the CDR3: TGCGCCAGCAGCGGGGCGACAGGGGAGGTCACTGAAGCTTTCTTT.

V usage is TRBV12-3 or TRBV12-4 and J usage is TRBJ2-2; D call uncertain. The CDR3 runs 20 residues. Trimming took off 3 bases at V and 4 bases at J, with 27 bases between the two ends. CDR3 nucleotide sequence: TGTGCCAGCAGTTTCCCCAAGACTTCCCGGGTGGAACGGGCCACCGGGGAGCTGTTTTTT. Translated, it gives CASSFPKTSRVERATGELFF.

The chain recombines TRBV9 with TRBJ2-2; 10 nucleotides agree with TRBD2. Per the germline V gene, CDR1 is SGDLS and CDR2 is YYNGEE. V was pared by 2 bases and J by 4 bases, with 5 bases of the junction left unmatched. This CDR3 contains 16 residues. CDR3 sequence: CASSVLPSGGTGELFF. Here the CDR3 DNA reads TGTGCCAGCAGCGTGCTCCCTAGCGGGGGCACCGGGGAGCTGTTTTTT.

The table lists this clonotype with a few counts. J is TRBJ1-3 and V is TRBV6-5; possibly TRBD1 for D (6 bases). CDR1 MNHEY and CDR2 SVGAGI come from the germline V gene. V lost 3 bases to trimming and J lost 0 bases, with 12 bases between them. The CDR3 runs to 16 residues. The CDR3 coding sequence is TGTGCCAGCAGTTATGGGGGCGGAGGCTCTGGAAACACCATATATTTT. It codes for CASSYGGGGSGNTIYF.

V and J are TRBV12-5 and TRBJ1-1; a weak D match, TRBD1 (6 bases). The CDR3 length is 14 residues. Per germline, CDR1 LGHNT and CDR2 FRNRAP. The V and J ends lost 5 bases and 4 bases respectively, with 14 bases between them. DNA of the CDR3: TGTGCTAGTGGTCCACAGGGTTCGGGCACTGAAGCTTTCTTT. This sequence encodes CASGPQGSGTEAFF.

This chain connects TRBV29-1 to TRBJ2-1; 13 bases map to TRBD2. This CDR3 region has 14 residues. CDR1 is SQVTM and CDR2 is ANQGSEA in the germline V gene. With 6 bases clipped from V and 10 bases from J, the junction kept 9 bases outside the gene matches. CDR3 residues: CSVATSGGAWEQFF. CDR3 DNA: TGCAGCGTGGCCACTAGCGGGGGGGCCTGGGAGCAGTTCTTC.

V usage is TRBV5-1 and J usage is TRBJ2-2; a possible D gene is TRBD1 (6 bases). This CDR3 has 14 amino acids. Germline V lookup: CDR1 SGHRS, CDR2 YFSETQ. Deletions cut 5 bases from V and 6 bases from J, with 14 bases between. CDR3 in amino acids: CASRLTTGPGELFF. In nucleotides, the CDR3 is TGCGCCAGCAGACTTACGACAGGCCCCGGGGAGCTGTTTTTT.

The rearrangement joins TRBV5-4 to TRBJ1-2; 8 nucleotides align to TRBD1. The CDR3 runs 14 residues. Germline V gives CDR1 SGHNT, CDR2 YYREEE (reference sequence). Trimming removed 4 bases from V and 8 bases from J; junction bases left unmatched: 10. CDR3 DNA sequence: TGTGCCAGCAGCGGTGTGCAGGGGGCGGGCGGCTACACCTTC. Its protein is CASSGVQGAGGYTF.

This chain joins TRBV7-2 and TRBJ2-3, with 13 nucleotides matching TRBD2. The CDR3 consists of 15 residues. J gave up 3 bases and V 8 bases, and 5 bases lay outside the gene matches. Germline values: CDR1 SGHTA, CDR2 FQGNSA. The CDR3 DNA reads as TGTGCCAGCGTACTAGCGGGAGGGACTACAGATACGCAGTATTTT. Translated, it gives CASVLAGGTTDTQYF.

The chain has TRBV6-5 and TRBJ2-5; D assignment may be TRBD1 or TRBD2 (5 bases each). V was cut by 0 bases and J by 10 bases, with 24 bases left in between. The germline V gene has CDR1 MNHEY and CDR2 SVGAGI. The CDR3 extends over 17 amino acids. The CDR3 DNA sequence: TGTGCCAGCAGTTACTCGCCCCAATCCTCCTCTACAGGAGGCCAGTACTTC. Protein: CASSYSPQSSSTGGQYF.

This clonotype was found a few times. CDR3 protein: CASSQVGGRSNQPQHF. DNA of the CDR3: TGTGCCAGCAGCCAAGTAGGAGGGCGCAGCAATCAGCCCCAGCATTTT. The chain couples TRBV4-2 to TRBJ1-5; D ambiguous. CDR1 LGHNA and CDR2 YNFKEQ come from the germline V gene. This CDR3 region has 16 residues. The V end was cut by 1 base, the J end by 1 base, with 11 bases between.

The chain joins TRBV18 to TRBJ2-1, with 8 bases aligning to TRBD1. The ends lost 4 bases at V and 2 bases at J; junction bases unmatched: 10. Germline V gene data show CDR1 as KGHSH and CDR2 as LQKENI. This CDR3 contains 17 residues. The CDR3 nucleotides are TGTGCCAGCTCACAAGGGACAGGAGTCCCCCCCTACAATGAGCAGTTCTTC. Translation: CASSQGTGVPPYNEQFF.